Listed here are 17 T cell receptor beta chains from one sample, sequenced in a study of tumor and adjacent non-tumor tissue in lung cancer. The library came from three nested PCR rounds adapted from ARM-PCR protocols. TCRdb called the multiplex PCR reads again in MiXCR, with one record for every CDR3 protein. The sample yields more than 85,000 distinct CDR3 sequences, under 90% seen once. This sample's RNA came from whole unsorted tissue. The source material was lung tumor tissue. Source of these receptors: a man aged 65-85 years with non-small cell lung cancer.

A word on this clonotype: The missing conserved phenylalanine or tryptophan at the end of this CDR3 makes a read error likely. The CDR3 loop reads CASSPDRLPIETQYS. CDR3 nucleotides: TGCGCCAGCAGCCCAGATCGACTACCTATCGAGACCCAGTACTCC. The rearrangement uses TRBV4-1 and TRBJ2-5; TRBD2 is a possible D gene (5 bases). V lost 4 bases to trimming and J lost 5 bases, with 17 bases between them. This CDR3 region has 15 residues. Germline-derived CDR1 and CDR2 are MGHRA and YSYEKL.

Ten or more counts support this clonotype. This chain connects TRBV30 to TRBJ2-5, with D possibly matching TRBD1 (6 bases). Deletions cut 0 bases from V and 5 bases from J, with 10 bases between. The CDR3 runs to 13 residues. Germline CDR1 is GTSNPN and CDR2 is SVGIG (reference sequence). The CDR3 nucleotides are TGTGCCTGGAGTGTAAACAGGGCTGAGACCCAGTACTTC. Its protein product is CAWSVNRAETQYF.

This sequence joins TRBV6-5 and TRBJ1-2, with 9 nucleotides matching TRBD1. The CDR3 spans 13 residues. Per the germline V gene, CDR1 is MNHEY and CDR2 is SVGAGI. J was trimmed by 6 bases and V by 10 bases; bases with no gene match: 9. The chain's CDR3 is CATIAGTGNGYTF. The CDR3 DNA reads as TGTGCCACCATAGCTGGGACAGGGAATGGCTACACCTTC.

The chain is built from TRBV29-1 and TRBJ2-3; perhaps TRBD2 as D (5 bases). Germline CDR1 SQVTM, CDR2 ANQGSEA. Trimming removed 3 bases from V and 12 bases from J, with 19 bases in between. The CDR3 runs to 13 residues. CDR3 in amino acids: CSVELRGGGTQYF. CDR3 nucleotide sequence: TGCAGCGTTGAGCTTCGAGGTGGAGGTACACAGTATTTT.

As for this clonotype: A much larger clone lies one base from this, so it may be a read error. The gene calls are TRBV30 and TRBJ2-1, with D perhaps matching TRBD1 (7 bases). The DNA end is more similar to TRBJ2-7, so the J call may be wrong. This CDR3 comprises 11 residues. Germline loops: CDR1 GTSNPN, CDR2 SVGIG (reference sequence). CDR3 nucleotide sequence: TGTGCCTGGGGGCCAGGGGGGGAGCAGTACTTC. Protein product: CAWGPGGEQYF.

Worth noting for this clonotype: A read error may produce the germline difference seen at one junction end. The genes are TRBV28 and TRBJ2-7; 8 bases agree with TRBD2. In germline, CDR1 is MDHEN, CDR2 SYDVKM. The CDR3 extends over 17 amino acids. As DNA, the CDR3 is TGTGCCGGCAGTACACAATCCCCGGGACTAGAGCTAGACGAGCAGTACTTC. It yields the protein CAGSTQSPGLELDEQYF.

Of note for this clonotype: Because the CDR3 is missing its conserved closing phenylalanine or tryptophan, this is likely a read error. The genes are TRBV14 and TRBJ2-5, with a tentative D call TRBD2 (6 bases). Germline CDR1 reads SGHDN; CDR2 reads FVKESK. The CDR3 covers 11 residues. The CDR3 DNA sequence: TGTTCCAGCAGCCGAGCGGGGACCCAGTACTCC. Its protein is CSSSRAGTQYS.

This clonotype was counted once. One end of the junction varies from germline; a read error may be responsible. This chain connects TRBV6-2 or TRBV6-3 to TRBJ2-1; unclear D gene. Germline CDR1 reads MNHEY; CDR2 reads SVGEGT. This CDR3 has 13 residues. The CDR3 here is CACNRGSYNAQFF. CDR3 sequence (DNA): TGTGCCTGCAACAGAGGCAGTTACAATGCGCAGTTCTTC.

Comments on this clonotype: A much more abundant neighbour one base away suggests this may be a read error. Written as DNA, the CDR3 is TGTGCCAGCGGGGACTTGAGTCAGCCCCAGCATTTT. The encoded protein is CASGDLSQPQHF. V usage is TRBV28 and J usage is TRBJ1-5; a possible D gene is TRBD1 (5 bases). V was clipped by 8 bases and J by 6 bases, with 11 bases between them. Per the germline V gene, CDR1 is MDHEN and CDR2 is SYDVKM. The CDR3 spans 12 residues.

This chain joins TRBV11-3 and TRBJ2-7; 7 bases are shared with TRBD2. Germline CDR1 SGHNT, CDR2 YENEEA. This CDR3 is 14 amino acids long. The V and J ends lost 3 bases and 12 bases, in that order; junction bases with no gene match: 14. The CDR3 spells CASSLDGRLGEWYF. CDR3 nucleotides: TGTGCCAGCAGCTTGGACGGGAGGCTAGGAGAGTGGTACTTC.

The V and J genes are TRBV6-5 and TRBJ1-2; possibly TRBD1 for D (5 bases). Trimming took off 8 bases at V and 8 bases at J, with 21 bases between the two ends. Germline V gives CDR1 MNHEY, CDR2 SVGAGI. The CDR3 is 14 residues long. The CDR3 reads CASFQDMVGYGYTF. The CDR3 DNA sequence: TGTGCCAGCTTTCAGGACATGGTAGGCTACGGCTACACCTTC.

This clonotype was seen repeatedly, ten times or more. The rearrangement uses TRBV5-6 and TRBJ1-1; tentatively, D is TRBD1 (6 bases). Germline V gene sequence: CDR1 SGHDT, CDR2 YYEEEE. V was trimmed by 6 bases and J by 3 bases, leaving 21 bases between them. The CDR3 length is 16 residues. The CDR3 loop reads CASTLVYRGGDTEAFF. The CDR3 bases are TGTGCCAGCACCCTGGTGTATAGGGGGGGGGACACTGAAGCTTTCTTT.

As regards this clonotype: Being one base from a much bigger clone, this may be a read error. The chain joins TRBV5-1 to TRBJ2-2, with 7 bases lining up with TRBD1. The germline V gene encodes CDR1 SGHRS and CDR2 YFSETQ. CDR3 size: 14 residues. The CDR3 protein is CASSLGTGTGELYF. The CDR3 nucleotides read TGCGCCAGCAGCTTGGGGACAGGTACCGGGGAGCTGTATTTT.

On this clonotype: This may stem from a read error, because a much larger clone lies one nucleotide away. The chain joins TRBV28 to TRBJ1-2; the D gene is possibly TRBD1 (6 bases). There are 17 residues in the CDR3. In germline, CDR1 is MDHEN, CDR2 SYDVKM. V was trimmed by 3 bases and J by 10 bases, leaving 27 bases between them. For the CDR3, the DNA is TGTGCCAGCAGTTTTTCGGACAGTAGGGAGCGGCTAACTGACTACACCTTC. This encodes CASSFSDSRERLTDYTF.

About this clonotype itself: The CDR3 end shows no conserved phenylalanine or tryptophan, and so a read error is likely. Because the CDR3's place on the DNA is in doubt, the DNA is left out and the CDR3 is given as listed by TCRdb. CDR3 region: CSASPRALIGYIL. The chain uses TRBV29-1 and TRBJ1-2. Both ends counted, the CDR3 spans 13 residues. Per germline, CDR1 SQVTM and CDR2 ANQGSEA.

A word on this clonotype: Possible read error: a much larger clone is one base away. The chain employs TRBV7-9 and TRBJ1-5; no firm D call. Germline CDR1 and CDR2: SEHNR and FQNEAQ (reference sequence). CDR3 length: 16 residues. The CDR3 loop reads CANSLELGAGNQPQHF. CDR3 sequence (DNA): TGTGCCAACAGCTTAGAACTGGGAGCGGGCAATCAGCCCCAGCATTTT.

The sample holds one count of this clonotype. Germline is not matched at one junction end, which may reflect a read error. The chain carries TRBV6-1 and TRBJ2-3; a weak D match, TRBD1 (6 bases). This CDR3 has 13 residues. Germline lookup yields CDR1 MNHNS and CDR2 SASEGT. CDR3 nucleotide sequence: TGTGCCAGCAGAGCCGGCGTGACAGGTACGGAGTATTTT. Translation gives CASRAGVTGTEYF.